Listed below are T cell receptor beta chains from one sample, sequenced in a study of T-cell reconstitution after alpha-beta-depleted transplantation in children. TCRdb re-called the PCR reads through MiXCR, storing one row per CDR3 protein. Of almost 600,000 distinct CDR3 sequences listed, over 25% are singletons. Sequencing used PBMCs, obtained before TCRalphabeta/CD19-depleted stem cell transplant. Receptor source: a boy in the first two years of life with Wiskott-Aldrich syndrome, due to receive a stem cell transplant. Both conserved end residues are part of each CDR3. Fields, in order: J gene, V gene, clone size, D gene, CDR3 length, CDR3 protein, CDR3 DNA. The D gene is left open where the match is weak. Expanded clones get a size class; other rows say once, few or many, or leave the size out.

TRBJ2-5,TRBV10-3,.,.,14,CATHPFGGQETQYF,TGTGCCACCCATCCATTCGGCGGCCAAGAGACCCAGTACTTC
TRBJ2-3,TRBV12-3/TRBV12-4,many,.,11,CASSLSDTQYF,TGTGCCAGCAGTTTATCAGATACGCAGTATTTT
TRBJ2-7,TRBV18,.,TRBD1,15,CDSSAPGQGRDEQYF,TGTGACAGCTCAGCTCCGGGACAGGGAAGGGACGAGCAGTACTTC
TRBJ2-5,TRBV27,.,.,14,CASRRLVDWETQYF,TGTGCCAGCAGGAGACTAGTTGATTGGGAGACCCAGTACTTC
TRBJ1-1,TRBV12-3/TRBV12-4,.,.,13,CASSGQTGTEAFF,TGTGCCAGCAGTGGACAGACAGGTACTGAAGCTTTCTTT
TRBJ2-1,TRBV10-3,few,TRBD1,17,CAISESPGQGVRNEQFF,TGTGCCATCAGTGAGTCCCCCGGACAGGGGGTTCGGAATGAGCAGTTCTTC
TRBJ1-5,TRBV3-1,.,.,14,CASSQGQPDQPQHF,TGTGCCAGCAGCCAAGGACAGCCCGATCAGCCCCAGCATTTT
TRBJ2-3,TRBV29-1,few,TRBD2,17,CSVEEGKGLAYTDTQYF,TGCAGCGTTGAAGAAGGAAAAGGACTAGCGTATACAGATACGCAGTATTTT
TRBJ2-6,TRBV5-1,many,.,11,CASSGANVLTF,TGCGCCAGCTCTGGGGCCAACGTCCTGACTTTC
TRBJ2-1,TRBV20-1,few,.,11,CSARQINEQFF,TGCAGTGCTAGACAGATCAATGAGCAGTTCTTC
TRBJ2-3,TRBV27,.,.,12,CASREGIDTQYF,TGTGCCAGCCGTGAGGGCATAGATACGCAGTATTTT
TRBJ2-1,TRBV5-6,few,TRBD2,15,CASSLVAGVGVEQFF,TGTGCCAGCAGCTTGGTCGCGGGAGTGGGGGTTGAGCAGTTCTTC
TRBJ2-1,TRBV27,.,TRBD2,13,CASSLAGESEQFF,TGTGCCAGCAGCTTAGCGGGAGAAAGTGAGCAGTTCTTC
TRBJ2-2,TRBV27,.,.,15,CASSWVGGNTGELFF,TGTGCCAGCAGTTGGGTCGGGGGGAACACCGGGGAGCTGTTTTTT
TRBJ2-7,TRBV6-1,few,.,14,CASSLRGLGDEQYF,TGTGCCAGCAGTCTCCGCGGCCTCGGGGACGAGCAGTACTTC
TRBJ1-1,TRBV7-2,few,TRBD1,14,CASSLGGGRREAFF,TGTGCCAGCAGCTTAGGAGGGGGCCGGAGAGAAGCTTTCTTT
TRBJ2-7,TRBV7-9,.,.,13,CASCTQGGSEQYF,TGTGCCAGTTGTACCCAGGGGGGGTCCGAGCAGTACTTC
TRBJ2-7,TRBV12-3/TRBV12-4,few,.,14,CASSLMSGLYEQYF,TGTGCCAGCAGTTTAATGTCGGGACTCTACGAGCAGTACTTC
TRBJ2-3,TRBV20-1,.,.,12,CSAPDFADTQYF,TGCAGTGCTCCTGATTTTGCAGATACGCAGTATTTT
TRBJ2-3,TRBV7-9,.,.,17,CASSRWVGAPGTDTQYF,TGTGCCAGCAGCCGCTGGGTTGGGGCCCCTGGCACAGATACGCAGTATTTT
TRBJ2-7,TRBV7-6,.,TRBD2,15,CASSLGLAGAAEQYF,TGTGCCAGCAGCTTAGGACTAGCGGGAGCGGCCGAGCAGTACTTC
TRBJ2-1,TRBV29-1,.,TRBD2,12,CSVEIAGEEQFF,TGCAGCGTTGAAATAGCGGGAGAAGAGCAGTTCTTC
TRBJ2-1,TRBV7-9,.,.,14,CASSLGLVGYEQFF,TGTGCCAGCAGCTTAGGACTGGTAGGGTATGAGCAGTTCTTC
TRBJ2-3,TRBV24-1,few,TRBD2,18,CATSDARLAESSTDTQYF,TGTGCCACCAGTGACGCCAGACTAGCGGAATCTAGCACAGATACGCAGTATTTT
TRBJ2-5,TRBV7-9,.,.,13,CASSPGPGLAQYF,TGTGCCAGCAGCCCTGGACCGGGATTGGCCCAGTACTTC
TRBJ2-1,TRBV5-1,few,TRBD2,15,CASSLRLAAENEQFF,TGCGCCAGCAGCTTGAGACTAGCGGCGGAAAATGAGCAGTTCTTC
TRBJ2-2,TRBV4-1,few,.,15,CASSQGNLYTGELFF,TGCGCCAGCAGCCAAGGAAACCTGTACACCGGGGAGCTGTTTTTT
TRBJ2-7,TRBV7-9,few,TRBD1,17,CASSLRTGTGGSYEQYF,TGTGCCAGCAGCCTACGAACCGGGACAGGGGGATCATACGAGCAGTACTTC
TRBJ2-3,TRBV20-1,.,.,14,CSAPTPLSTDTQYF,TGCAGTGCTCCGACTCCGCTAAGCACAGATACGCAGTATTTT
TRBJ2-7,TRBV5-5,.,.,15,CASSLDPRDPYEQYF,TGTGCCAGCAGCTTGGACCCACGGGACCCCTACGAGCAGTACTTC
TRBJ2-2,TRBV28,.,.,14,CASSFLQGGGELFF,TGTGCCAGCAGTTTTTTACAGGGAGGCGGGGAGCTGTTTTTT
TRBJ2-7,TRBV3-1,few,.,15,CASSQGASGPYEQYF,TGTGCCAGCAGCCAAGGCGCGTCAGGGCCCTACGAGCAGTACTTC
TRBJ1-2,TRBV27,few,.,17,CASSFLPTAGTNYGYTF,TGTGCCAGCAGTTTTTTGCCGACAGCCGGCACAAACTATGGCTACACCTTC
TRBJ2-1,TRBV24-1,.,.,15,CATSEEGKGYNEQFF,TGTGCCACCAGTGAGGAAGGGAAGGGGTACAATGAGCAGTTCTTC
TRBJ2-3,TRBV5-1,few,.,16,CASSLEFPDFTDTQYF,TGCGCCAGCAGCTTGGAGTTTCCAGACTTCACAGATACGCAGTATTTT
TRBJ2-2,TRBV20-1,.,TRBD2,16,CSARDLLGLATGELFF,TGCAGTGCTAGAGATCTTTTAGGACTAGCAACCGGGGAGCTGTTTTTT
TRBJ2-3,TRBV20-1,.,.,15,CSTLPDRTSTDTQYF,TGCAGTACCTTGCCCGACAGGACTAGCACAGATACGCAGTATTTT
TRBJ2-3,TRBV12-3/TRBV12-4,.,.,15,CASSFGSGNTDTQYF,TGTGCCAGCAGTTTCGGTAGCGGTAACACAGATACGCAGTATTTT
TRBJ2-7,TRBV5-1,.,.,16,CASSLTSQSLYYEQYF,TGCGCCAGCAGCTTGACTAGCCAATCTCTCTACTACGAGCAGTACTTC
TRBJ2-5,TRBV20-1,.,.,13,CSATLAEKETQYF,TGCAGTGCTACCTTAGCGGAAAAAGAGACCCAGTACTTC
TRBJ2-7,TRBV6-5,few,.,15,CASSSTVAPGYEQYF,TGTGCCAGCAGCTCAACCGTAGCGCCAGGGTACGAGCAGTACTTC
TRBJ2-7,TRBV10-3,.,TRBD2,14,CAISEASGPYEQYF,TGTGCCATCAGTGAGGCTAGCGGCCCCTACGAGCAGTACTTC
TRBJ2-3,TRBV6-1,.,.,14,CASTDGGWADTQYF,TGTGCCAGCACCGACGGGGGATGGGCGGATACGCAGTATTTT
TRBJ2-1,TRBV5-1,.,.,15,CASSLSGTEYNEQFF,TGCGCCAGCAGCTTATCCGGGACGGAATACAATGAGCAGTTCTTC